This TCR beta chain was observed in a study of glioma-infiltrating T cells. V lost 7 bases, J lost 1 base, and 14 bases lay in between. This CDR3 has 14 amino acids. CDR1 is MNHNS and CDR2 is SASEGT in the germline V gene. General study points: CDR3 overlap between tissue and blood was very small. Gliomas, especially low-grade, showed above-expected tissue-blood divergence; non-neoplastic patients showed below.

In this sample, this clonotype turned up a few times. Its antigen is undetermined. The iRepertoire nested amplicon-rescue multiplex PCR amplified TCR alpha and beta CDR3s from RNA. Input was roughly 100-450 ng of tissue mRNA or PBMC total RNA. From the multiplex PCR reads, TCRdb called clonotypes with MiXCR, one entry per CDR3 protein. Here the sample spans 150,000 or so distinct CDR3 sequences, about two fifths being singletons. The J gene is TRBJ2-7, the V gene TRBV6-1; D remains ambiguous. This TCR was sampled from a human donor with low-grade glioma or glioblastoma, undergoing nonglioma brain surgery, or in good health (not recorded which). Input material: glioma tissue, nonneoplastic brain tissue, or PBMCs (not recorded which). In nucleotides, the CDR3 is TGTGCCAGCACCCGAGTGTCCAGTTCCTACGAGCAGTACTTC. Translating it yields CASTRVSSSYEQYF.